These T cell receptor beta chains were read from a single sample in a study of cytomegalovirus exposure and HLA in healthy donors. The assay was immunoSEQ multiplex PCR, and TCRdb's table has in-frame clones only and misses some. This table has over 60,000 clones, approximately 80% appearing once. Sample: PBMCs. These receptors all stem from a man aged 18 to 35 in good health and CMV-seronegative. CDR3s leave out the opening cysteine and the closing phenylalanine or tryptophan. Each record gives: J gene, V gene, CDR3 protein.

J: TRBJ2-5
V: TRBV5-1
CDR3: ASRPTSGSKETQY

J: TRBJ2-2
V: TRBV28
CDR3: ASRWAFANTGELF

J: TRBJ2-3
V: TRBV9
CDR3: ASSGGTSAADTQY

J: TRBJ1-2
V: TRBV7-2
CDR3: ASSSRGTGFYGYT

J: TRBJ1-1
V: TRBV5-1
CDR3: ASARDSNTEAF

J: TRBJ2-5
V: TRBV7-3
CDR3: ASSLGTSGGQETQY

J: TRBJ2-3
V: TRBV7-2
CDR3: ASSLTGGAGDTQY

J: TRBJ1-1
V: TRBV29-1
CDR3: SVSGGVGTEAF

J: TRBJ1-5
V: TRBV27
CDR3: ASSLQQPQH

J: TRBJ2-3
V: TRBV7-8
CDR3: ASSRRLAGGPDTQY

J: TRBJ1-5
V: TRBV19
CDR3: ASSIDRWDRGGQPQH

J: TRBJ2-3
V: TRBV7-3
CDR3: ASSYLGGATNTQY

J: TRBJ1-1
V: TRBV28
CDR3: ASSVHRGSTEAF

J: TRBJ2-3
V: TRBV5-1
CDR3: ASSPGQSTDTQY

J: TRBJ1-1
V: TRBV9
CDR3: ASSVDGDRMNTEAF

J: TRBJ1-1
V: TRBV21-1
CDR3: ASSPPRDVNTEAF

J: TRBJ2-1
V: TRBV19
CDR3: ASSYSVGGSYNEQF

J: TRBJ1-1
V: TRBV5-1
CDR3: ASSLPPTGVNTEAF

J: TRBJ2-1
V: TRBV6-1
CDR3: ASHDRGLRNEQF

J: TRBJ1-2
V: TRBV28
CDR3: ASRRQSQSFYGYT